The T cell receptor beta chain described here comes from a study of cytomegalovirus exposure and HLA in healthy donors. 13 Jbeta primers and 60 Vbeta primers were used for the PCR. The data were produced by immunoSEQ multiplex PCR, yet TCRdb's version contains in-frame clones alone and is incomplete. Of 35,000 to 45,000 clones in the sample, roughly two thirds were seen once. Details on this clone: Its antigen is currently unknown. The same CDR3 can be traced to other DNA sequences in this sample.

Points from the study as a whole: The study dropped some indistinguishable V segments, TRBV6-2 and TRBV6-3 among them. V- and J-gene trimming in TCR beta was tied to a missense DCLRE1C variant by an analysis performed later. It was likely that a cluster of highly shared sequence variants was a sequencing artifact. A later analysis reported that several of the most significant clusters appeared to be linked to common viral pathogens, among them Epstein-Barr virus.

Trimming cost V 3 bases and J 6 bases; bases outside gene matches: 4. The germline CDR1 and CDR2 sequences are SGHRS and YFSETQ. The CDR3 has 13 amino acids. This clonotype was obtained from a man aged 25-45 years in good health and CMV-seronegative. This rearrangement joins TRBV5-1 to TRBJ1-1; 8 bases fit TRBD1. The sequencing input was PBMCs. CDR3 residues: CASSYDRGAEAFF. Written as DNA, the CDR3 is TGCGCCAGCAGCTACGACAGGGGCGCTGAAGCTTTCTTT. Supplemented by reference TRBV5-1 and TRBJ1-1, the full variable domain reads KAGVTQTPRYLIKTRGQQVTLSCSPISGHRSVSWYQQTPGQGLQFLFEYFSETQRNKGNFPGRFSGRQFSNSRSEMNVSTLELGDSALYLCASSYDRGAEAFFGQGTRLTVV.